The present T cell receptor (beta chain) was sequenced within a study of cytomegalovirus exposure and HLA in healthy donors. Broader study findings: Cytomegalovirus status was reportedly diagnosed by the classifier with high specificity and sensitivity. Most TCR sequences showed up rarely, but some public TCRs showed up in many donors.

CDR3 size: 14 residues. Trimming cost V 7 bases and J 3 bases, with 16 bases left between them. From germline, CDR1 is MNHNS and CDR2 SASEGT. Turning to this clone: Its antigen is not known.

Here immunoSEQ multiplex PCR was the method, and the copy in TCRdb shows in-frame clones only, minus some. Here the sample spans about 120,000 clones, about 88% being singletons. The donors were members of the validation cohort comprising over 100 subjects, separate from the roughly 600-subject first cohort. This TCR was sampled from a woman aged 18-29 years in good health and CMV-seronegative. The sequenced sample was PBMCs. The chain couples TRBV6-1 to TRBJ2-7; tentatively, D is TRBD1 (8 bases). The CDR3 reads CASKDRDYYYEQYF. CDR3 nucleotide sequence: TGTGCCAGCAAGGACAGGGACTACTACTACGAGCAGTACTTC.